Below, one T cell receptor beta chain is given with its context. The antigen it binds to is not known. Qualities for individual bases were not recorded, and no much larger clone is one base off. TCRbeta CDR3 regions were amplified from genomic DNA by means of the immunoSEQ Assay, a bias-controlled multiplex PCR. The source study handled its data this way. Nucleated cell counts per sample were estimated from amplification of reference gene primers within the assay. To quantify the absolute abundance of each unique TCRbeta CDR3 rearrangement, sequence reads were collapsed and filtered. For each sample, productive Simpson clonality was calculated as the square root of Simpson's diversity index across productive rearrangements. TCRdb re-hosts the immuneACCESS table, in-frame sequences only. Its copies lack some clones; in the studies checked, an unresolved V gene accounts for under half of them, and the cause for the rest is not known. V, J and clone size derive from that table, while D and trimming were established from the DNA sequence. Recorded for this sample are 180,000 or so clones; about 86% of them occurred a single time. The ten largest clones capture roughly 7.8% of the sample.

CDR3 length: 15 amino acids, cysteine to phenylalanine. The read is trimmed to its CDR3 DNA, 45 bases read in frame from base 1. A distance of 14 bases separates the germline ends of V and J, which lose 1 base and 5 bases respectively. Based on the germline V gene, the CDR1 and CDR2 sequences are MDHEN and SYDVKM. Collaborating institutions collected whole blood in K2EDTA tubes following their own protocols. For TCRbeta analysis, collaborator samples were shipped as frozen whole blood, as isolated PBMCs, or as DNA extracted from either sample type. The sample belongs to a study of blood T cell repertoires in COVID-19 (TCRdb year 2020). Background for the entire study: Collaborator samples came from the United States, Italy and Spain and covered acute and convalescent phases of COVID-19. The material from the prospective study consisted of cDNA or gDNA derived from T cells, B-cell-depleted T cells, or PBMCs. The dataset comprised deeply sampled blood TCRbeta repertoires from subjects exposed to, actively infected with, or recovered from COVID-19. The repertoires were made available in a free public database intended to serve as a resource for research on the immune response to SARS-CoV-2. Samples were obtained from the ongoing ImmuneRACE study (first 160 participants) and from over a thousand subjects provided by 6 global collaborators. The sample metadata nearly always contained a de-identified subject ID, COVID-19 status, age in years and sex. HLA class I and class II types, where available, came from metadata supplied by the sample provider rather than from assay-based typing. Overall results and qualifications from the work: How much clinical and demographic metadata was included differed by source and by participant, and the metadata was provided uncurated.

The TCR was taken from a man between 60 and 75 years old with acute or convalescent COVID-19. Recombination connected TRBV28 to TRBJ1-1, with a tentative D gene TRBD1 over 5 matching bases. The sequenced sample consisted of peripheral blood. CDR3 loop: CASSLFQQGETEAFF. The DNA sequence is TGTGCCAGCAGTTTATTCCAGCAGGGCGAGACTGAAGCTTTCTTT. Joined to the reference TRBV28 and TRBJ1-1 proteins, this CDR3 gives the full variable domain: DVKVTQSSRYLVKRTGEKVFLECVQDMDHENMFWYRQDPGLGLRLIYFSYDVKMKEKGDIPEGYSVSREKKERFSLILESASTNQTSMYLCASSLFQQGETEAFFGQGTRLTVV.